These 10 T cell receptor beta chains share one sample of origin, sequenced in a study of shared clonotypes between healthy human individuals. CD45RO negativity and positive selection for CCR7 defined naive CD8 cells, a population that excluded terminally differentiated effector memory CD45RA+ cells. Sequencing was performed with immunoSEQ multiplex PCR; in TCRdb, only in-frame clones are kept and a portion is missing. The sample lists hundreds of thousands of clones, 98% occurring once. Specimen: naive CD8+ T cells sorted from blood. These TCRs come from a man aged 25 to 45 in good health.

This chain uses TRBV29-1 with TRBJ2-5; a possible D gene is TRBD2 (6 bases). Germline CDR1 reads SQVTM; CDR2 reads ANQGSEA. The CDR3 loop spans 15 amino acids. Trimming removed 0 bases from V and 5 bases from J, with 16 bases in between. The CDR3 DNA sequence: TGCAGCGTTGAAGATGCGGGACGATCTGGGGAGACCCAGTACTTC. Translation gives CSVEDAGRSGETQYF.

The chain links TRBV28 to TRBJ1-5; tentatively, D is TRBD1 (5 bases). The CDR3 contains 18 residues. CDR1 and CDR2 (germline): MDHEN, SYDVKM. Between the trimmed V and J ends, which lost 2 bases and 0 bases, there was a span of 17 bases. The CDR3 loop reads CASSLRQTFITSNQPQHF. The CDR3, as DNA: TGTGCCAGCAGTTTAAGACAGACCTTTATTACTAGCAATCAGCCCCAGCATTTT.

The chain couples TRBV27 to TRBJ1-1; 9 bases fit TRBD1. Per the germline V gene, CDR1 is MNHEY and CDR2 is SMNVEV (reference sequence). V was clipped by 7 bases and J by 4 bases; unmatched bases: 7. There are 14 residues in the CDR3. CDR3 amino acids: CASKSGQGPTEAFF. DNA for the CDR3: TGTGCCAGCAAATCAGGACAGGGGCCCACTGAAGCTTTCTTT.

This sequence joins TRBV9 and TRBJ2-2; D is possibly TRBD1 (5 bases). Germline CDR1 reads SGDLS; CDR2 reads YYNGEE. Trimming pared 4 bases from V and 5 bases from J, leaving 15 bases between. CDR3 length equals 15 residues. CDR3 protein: CASSSLQELTGELFF. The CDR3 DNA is TGTGCCAGCAGCTCCCTACAGGAATTAACCGGGGAGCTGTTTTTT.

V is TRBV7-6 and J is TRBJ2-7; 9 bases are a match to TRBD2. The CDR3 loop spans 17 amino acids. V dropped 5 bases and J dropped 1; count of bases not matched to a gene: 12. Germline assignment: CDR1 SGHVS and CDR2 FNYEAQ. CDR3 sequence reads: CASSRDQAGGPSYEQYF. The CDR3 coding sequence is TGTGCCAGCAGCCGGGACCAAGCGGGAGGACCTTCCTACGAGCAGTACTTC.

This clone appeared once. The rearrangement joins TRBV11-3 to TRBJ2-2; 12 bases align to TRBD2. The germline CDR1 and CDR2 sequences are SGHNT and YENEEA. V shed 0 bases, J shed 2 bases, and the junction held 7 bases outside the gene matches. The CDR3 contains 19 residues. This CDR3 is CASSLDPPGLAGNTGELFF. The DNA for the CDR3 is TGTGCCAGCAGCTTAGATCCCCCCGGACTAGCGGGAAACACCGGGGAGCTGTTTTTT.

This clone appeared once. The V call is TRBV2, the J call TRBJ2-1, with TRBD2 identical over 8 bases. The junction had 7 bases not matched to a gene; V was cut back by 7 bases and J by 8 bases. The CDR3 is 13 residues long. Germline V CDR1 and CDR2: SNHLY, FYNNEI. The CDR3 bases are TGTGCCAGCACGGCGGGAGGCCCGGATGAGCAGTTCTTC. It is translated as CASTAGGPDEQFF.

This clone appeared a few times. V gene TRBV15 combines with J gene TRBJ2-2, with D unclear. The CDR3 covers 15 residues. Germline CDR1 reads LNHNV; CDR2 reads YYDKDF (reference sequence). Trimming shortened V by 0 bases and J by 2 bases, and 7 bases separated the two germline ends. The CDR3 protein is CATSRDRINTGELFF. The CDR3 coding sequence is TGTGCCACCAGCAGAGACCGGATTAACACCGGGGAGCTGTTTTTT.

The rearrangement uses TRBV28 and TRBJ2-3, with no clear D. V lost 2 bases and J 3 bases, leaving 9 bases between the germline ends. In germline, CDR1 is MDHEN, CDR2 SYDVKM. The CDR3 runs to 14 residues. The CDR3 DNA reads TGTGCCAGCAGTTTAGTTTTGGGAACAGATACGCAGTATTTT. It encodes CASSLVLGTDTQYF.

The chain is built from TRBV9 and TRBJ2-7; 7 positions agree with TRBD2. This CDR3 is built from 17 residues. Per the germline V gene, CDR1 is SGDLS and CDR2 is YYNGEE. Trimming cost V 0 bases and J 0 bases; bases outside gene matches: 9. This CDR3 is CASSVGSRRENSYEQYF. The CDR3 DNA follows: TGTGCCAGCAGCGTAGGATCTAGGCGGGAGAACTCCTACGAGCAGTACTTC.